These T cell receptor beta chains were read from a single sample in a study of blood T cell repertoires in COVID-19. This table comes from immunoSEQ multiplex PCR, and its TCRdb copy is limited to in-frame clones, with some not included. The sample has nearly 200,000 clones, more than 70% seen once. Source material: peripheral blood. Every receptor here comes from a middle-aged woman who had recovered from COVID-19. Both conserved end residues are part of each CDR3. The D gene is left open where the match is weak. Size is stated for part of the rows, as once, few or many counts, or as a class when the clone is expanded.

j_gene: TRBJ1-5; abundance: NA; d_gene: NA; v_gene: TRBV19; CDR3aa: CASSIAGSLPQHF; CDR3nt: TGTGCCAGTAGTATTGCGGGGAGCCTACCCCAGCATTTT
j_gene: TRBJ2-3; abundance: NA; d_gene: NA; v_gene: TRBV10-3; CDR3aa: CAISGGQGLYF; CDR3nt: TGTGCCATCAGTGGGGGGCAGGGGCTGTATTTT
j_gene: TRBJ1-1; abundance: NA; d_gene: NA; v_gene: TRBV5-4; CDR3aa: CASSFAGIPVTEAFF; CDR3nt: TGTGCCAGCAGCTTCGCAGGGATTCCCGTCACTGAAGCTTTCTTT
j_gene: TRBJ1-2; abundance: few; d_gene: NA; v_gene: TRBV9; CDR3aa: CASSVVHGGNYGYTF; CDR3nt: TGTGCCAGCAGCGTAGTACACGGGGGTAACTATGGCTACACCTTC
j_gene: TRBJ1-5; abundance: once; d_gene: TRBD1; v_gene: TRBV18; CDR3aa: CASSPRTGYSNQPQHF; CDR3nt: TGTGCCAGCTCACCAAGGACAGGCTATAGCAATCAGCCCCAGCATTTT
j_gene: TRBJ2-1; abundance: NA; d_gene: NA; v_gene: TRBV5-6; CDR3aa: CASSPLLSSYNEQFF; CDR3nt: TGTGCCAGCAGCCCGCTATTGAGCTCCTACAATGAGCAGTTCTTC
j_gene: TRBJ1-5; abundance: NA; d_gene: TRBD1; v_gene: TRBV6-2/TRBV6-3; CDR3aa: CASSSDRVQPQHF; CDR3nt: TGTGCCAGCAGTTCGGACAGGGTTCAGCCCCAGCATTTT
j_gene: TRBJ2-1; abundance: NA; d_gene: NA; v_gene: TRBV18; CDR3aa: CASSPPGGNIYNEQFF; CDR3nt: TGTGCCAGCTCACCACCAGGCGGAAATATCTACAATGAGCAGTTCTTC
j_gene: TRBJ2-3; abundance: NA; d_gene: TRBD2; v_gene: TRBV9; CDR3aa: CASSSGTGTSGATRYF; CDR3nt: TGTGCCAGCAGCTCAGGGACCGGGACTAGCGGAGCGACGCGGTATTTT
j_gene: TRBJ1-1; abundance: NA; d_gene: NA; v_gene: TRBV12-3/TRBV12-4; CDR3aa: CASSALRGTEAFF; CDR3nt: TGTGCCAGCAGTGCCCTCAGGGGCACTGAAGCTTTCTTT
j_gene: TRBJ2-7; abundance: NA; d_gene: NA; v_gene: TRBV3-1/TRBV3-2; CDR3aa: CASSQGDRHPGDEQYF; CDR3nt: TGTGCCAGCAGCCAGGGAGACAGGCATCCTGGCGACGAGCAGTACTTC
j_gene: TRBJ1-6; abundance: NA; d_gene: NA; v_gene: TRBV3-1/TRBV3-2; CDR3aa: CASSQEKMAGEGSPLHF; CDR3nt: TGTGCCAGCAGCCAAGAAAAAATGGCAGGGGAAGGTTCACCCCTCCACTTT
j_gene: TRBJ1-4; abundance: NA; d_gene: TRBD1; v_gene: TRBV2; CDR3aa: CASITGTGDEKLFF; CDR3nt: TGTGCCAGCATTACCGGGACAGGGGATGAAAAACTGTTTTTT
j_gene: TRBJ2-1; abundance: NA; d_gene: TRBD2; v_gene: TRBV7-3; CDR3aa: CASSLSTSGNNEQFF; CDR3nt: TGTGCCAGCAGCTTATCAACTAGCGGGAACAATGAGCAGTTCTTC
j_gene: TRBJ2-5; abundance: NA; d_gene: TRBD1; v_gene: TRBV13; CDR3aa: CASSETDRGKQTQYF; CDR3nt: TGTGCCAGCAGCGAAACTGACAGGGGCAAGCAGACCCAGTACTTC
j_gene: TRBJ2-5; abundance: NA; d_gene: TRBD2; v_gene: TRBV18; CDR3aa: CASSPRSSLAGQETQYF; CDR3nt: TGTGCCAGCTCACCCCGGTCGTCTCTAGCGGGCCAAGAGACCCAGTACTTC
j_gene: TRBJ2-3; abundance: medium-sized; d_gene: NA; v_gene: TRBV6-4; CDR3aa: CASSSSSGNTDTQYF; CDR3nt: TGTGCCAGCAGTTCATCGAGCGGTAACACAGATACGCAGTATTTT
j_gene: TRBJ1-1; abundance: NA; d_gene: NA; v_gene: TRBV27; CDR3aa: CASSLLAGNTEAFF; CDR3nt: TGTGCCAGCAGTTTATTAGCGGGGAACACTGAAGCTTTCTTT
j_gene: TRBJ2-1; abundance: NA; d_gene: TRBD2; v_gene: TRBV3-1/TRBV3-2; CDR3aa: CASSQTRAGVVNEQFF; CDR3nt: TGTGCCAGCAGCCAAACCCGGGCGGGAGTGGTAAATGAGCAGTTCTTC
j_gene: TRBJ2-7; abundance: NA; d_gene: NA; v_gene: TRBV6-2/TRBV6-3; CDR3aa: CASSYVAGTLSYEQYF; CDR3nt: TGTGCCAGCAGTTACGTGGCAGGCACCCTCTCCTACGAGCAGTACTTC
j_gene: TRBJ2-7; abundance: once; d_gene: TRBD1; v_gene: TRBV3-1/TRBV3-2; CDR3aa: CASSRQAGTGSYEQYF; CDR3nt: TGTGCCAGCAGCCGCCAAGCCGGGACAGGTTCCTACGAGCAGTACTTC
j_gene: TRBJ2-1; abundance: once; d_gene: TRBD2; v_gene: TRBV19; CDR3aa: CASSLLGLAGPAAHNEQFF; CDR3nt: TGTGCCAGTTCCCTCCTGGGACTAGCGGGTCCTGCCGCCCACAATGAGCAGTTCTTC
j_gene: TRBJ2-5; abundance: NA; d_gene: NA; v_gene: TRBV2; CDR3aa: CASSEEVAGGETQYF; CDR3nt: TGTGCCAGCAGTGAAGAGGTGGCGGGTGGGGAGACCCAGTACTTC
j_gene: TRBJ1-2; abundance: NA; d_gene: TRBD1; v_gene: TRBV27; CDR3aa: CASSLDRGLSNYGYTF; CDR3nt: TGTGCCAGCAGTTTGGACAGGGGACTATCTAACTATGGCTACACCTTC
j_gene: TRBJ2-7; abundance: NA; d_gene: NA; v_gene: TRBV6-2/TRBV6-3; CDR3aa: CASSNALEGLHEQYF; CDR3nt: TGTGCCAGCAGTAACGCACTGGAGGGCCTCCACGAGCAGTACTTC
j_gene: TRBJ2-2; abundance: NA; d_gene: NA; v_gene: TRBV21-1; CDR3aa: CASSKDAVTNQSGELFF; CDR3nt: TGTGCCAGCAGCAAAGACGCGGTTACCAACCAATCCGGGGAGCTGTTTTTT
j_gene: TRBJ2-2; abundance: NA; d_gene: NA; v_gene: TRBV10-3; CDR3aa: CAISESSGGELFF; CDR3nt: TGTGCCATCAGTGAGTCGAGTGGCGGGGAGCTGTTTTTT
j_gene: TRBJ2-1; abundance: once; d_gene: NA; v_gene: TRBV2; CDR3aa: CASSEGGSSYNEQFF; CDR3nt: TGTGCCAGCAGTGAAGGTGGTAGCTCCTACAATGAGCAGTTCTTC
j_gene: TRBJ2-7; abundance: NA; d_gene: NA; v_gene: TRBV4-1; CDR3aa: CASSQEGGSYEQYF; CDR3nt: TGCGCCAGCAGCCAAGAAGGCGGCTCCTACGAGCAGTACTTC
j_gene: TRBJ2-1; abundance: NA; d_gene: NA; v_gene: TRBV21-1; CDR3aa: CASRGGAGVYNEQFF; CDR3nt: TGTGCCAGCAGGGGCGGGGCAGGCGTGTACAATGAGCAGTTCTTC
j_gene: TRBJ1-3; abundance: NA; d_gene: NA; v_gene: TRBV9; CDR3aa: CASSVVAGVSPGNTIYF; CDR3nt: TGTGCCAGCAGCGTAGTGGCAGGGGTCTCTCCTGGAAACACCATATATTTT
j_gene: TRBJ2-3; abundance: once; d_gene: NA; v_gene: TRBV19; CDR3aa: CASSLTSTVTDTQYF; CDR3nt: TGTGCCAGTAGTCTTACATCCACCGTCACAGATACGCAGTATTTT
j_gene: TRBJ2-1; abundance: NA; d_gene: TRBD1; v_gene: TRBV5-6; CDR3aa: CASSLQGDEQFF; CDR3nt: TGTGCCAGCAGCTTACAGGGGGATGAGCAGTTCTTC
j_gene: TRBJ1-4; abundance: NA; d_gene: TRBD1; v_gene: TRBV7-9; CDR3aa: CASSFRDSREKLFF; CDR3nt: TGTGCCAGCAGCTTCCGGGACAGCCGCGAAAAACTGTTTTTT
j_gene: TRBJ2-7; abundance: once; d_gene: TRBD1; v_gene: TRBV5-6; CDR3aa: CASRGQGQGTYEQYF; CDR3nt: TGTGCCAGCAGGGGTCAGGGACAGGGGACCTACGAGCAGTACTTC
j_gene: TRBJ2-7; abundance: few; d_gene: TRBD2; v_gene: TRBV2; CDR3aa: CASTKEGGLAATYEQYF; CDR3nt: TGTGCCAGCACCAAAGAGGGGGGACTAGCGGCGACCTACGAGCAGTACTTC
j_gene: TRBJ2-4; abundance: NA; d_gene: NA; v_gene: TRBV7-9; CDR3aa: CASSLEAGVSTKNIQYF; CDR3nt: TGTGCCAGCAGCTTAGAGGCGGGCGTGTCGACCAAAAACATTCAGTACTTC
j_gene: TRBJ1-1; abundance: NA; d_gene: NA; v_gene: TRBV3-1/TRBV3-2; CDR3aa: CASSQVQESTEAFF; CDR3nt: TGTGCCAGCAGCCAAGTACAGGAGAGCACTGAAGCTTTCTTT
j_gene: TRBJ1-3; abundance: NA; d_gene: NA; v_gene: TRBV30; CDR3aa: CAGQIFSGNTIYF; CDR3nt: TGTGCCGGACAGATTTTCTCTGGAAACACCATATATTTT
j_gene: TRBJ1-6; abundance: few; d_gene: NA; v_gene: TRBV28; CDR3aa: CASSFQGGPTPLHF; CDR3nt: TGTGCCAGCAGCTTTCAGGGAGGGCCAACACCCCTCCACTTT
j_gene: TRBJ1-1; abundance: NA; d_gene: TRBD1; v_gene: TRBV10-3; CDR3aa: CAISGTGTDPNTEAFF; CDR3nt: TGTGCCATCAGTGGAACCGGGACAGACCCCAACACTGAAGCTTTCTTT
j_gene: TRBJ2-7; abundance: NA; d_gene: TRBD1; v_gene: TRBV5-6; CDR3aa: CASSVGQGDEQYF; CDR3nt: TGTGCCAGCAGCGTCGGACAGGGGGACGAGCAGTACTTC
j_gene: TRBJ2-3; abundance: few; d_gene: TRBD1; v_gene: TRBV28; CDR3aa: CASWDRTTDTQYF; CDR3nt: TGTGCCAGCTGGGACAGGACCACAGATACGCAGTATTTT
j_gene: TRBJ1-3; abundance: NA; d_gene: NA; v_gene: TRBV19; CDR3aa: CASSGQFGNTIYF; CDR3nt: TGTGCCAGTAGTGGACAGTTTGGAAACACCATATATTTT
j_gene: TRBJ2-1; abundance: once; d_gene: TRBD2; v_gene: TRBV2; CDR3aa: CASSGTSGRASSYNEQFF; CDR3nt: TGTGCCAGCAGTGGGACTAGCGGGAGGGCCTCGTCCTACAATGAGCAGTTCTTC
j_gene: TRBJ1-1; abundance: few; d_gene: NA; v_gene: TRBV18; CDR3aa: CASSPAVNTEAFF; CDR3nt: TGTGCCAGCTCACCAGCAGTGAACACTGAAGCTTTCTTT
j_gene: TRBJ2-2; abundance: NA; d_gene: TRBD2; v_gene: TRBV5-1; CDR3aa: CASSSPPGLALWGSRTGELFF; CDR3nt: TGCGCCAGCAGCTCCCCCCCGGGACTAGCCCTCTGGGGTAGTAGGACCGGGGAGCTGTTTTTT